These 11 T cell receptor beta chains share one sample of origin, sequenced in a study of molecular identifiers for immune sequencing clone quantification (dated by TCRdb to 2016 to 2019). The library came from PCR. Sequencing was performed on an Illumina HiSeq 4000. TCRdb reworked the public reads: Q25 trimming with fastp, MiXCR clone assembly, productive beta chains retained. Rows are unified per CDR3 protein, each entry keeping the most common DNA and genes. The sample table records about 320,000 distinct CDR3 sequences; about 22% of these occur just once. 0.81% of the sample is taken by the ten largest. Sequencing was carried out using naive CD8+ T cells from blood, with Jurkat cell RNA spiked in. Reading the label with the study, this specimen's cell subset or site is: FACS-sorted CD8+CD4-CCR7+CD45RA+ naive T cells. The receptors shown here come from a human donor in good health. Some libraries in this study had Jurkat cell RNA spiked in.

This clonotype was seen ten or more times. V and J are TRBV7-9 and TRBJ2-3, with a possible D match to TRBD2 (5 bases). The CDR3 covers 12 residues. In germline, CDR1 is SEHNR, CDR2 FQNEAQ (reference sequence). With 5 bases removed from V and 4 bases from J, the gap between germline ends came to 7 bases. The CDR3 loop is CASSPRADTQYF. CDR3 in DNA: TGTGCCAGCAGCCCGAGGGCAGATACGCAGTATTTT.

This clonotype was counted many times. The CDR3 DNA reads as TGTGCCAGCAGCCCACCGGGAAACTACGAGCAGTACTTC. It codes for CASSPPGNYEQYF. The chain combines TRBV7-9 with TRBJ2-7, with a possible D match to TRBD2 (5 bases). The germline V and J ends were trimmed by 5 bases and 3 bases, with 11 bases remaining between them. The CDR3 is 13 residues long. Per the germline V gene, CDR1 is SEHNR and CDR2 is FQNEAQ (reference sequence).

This clonotype was detected ten times or more. CDR3 sequence reads: CASSRPTSGRSDTQYF. The CDR3, as DNA: TGTGCCAGCAGCCGCCCGACTAGCGGGAGGTCAGATACGCAGTATTTT. The V and J genes are TRBV7-2 and TRBJ2-3, with 13 bases aligning to TRBD2. The germline V gene has CDR1 SGHTA and CDR2 FQGNSA. The CDR3 is 16 amino acids. After removal of 5 bases from V and 4 bases from J, the junction contained 6 bases not matched to a gene.

Regarding this clonotype: This may be a read error: a much more frequent sequence differs by one nucleotide. This sequence joins TRBV7-2 and TRBJ2-7, with 7 bases identical to TRBD2. After removal of 4 bases from V and 4 bases from J, the junction contained 10 bases not matched to a gene. The V gene's germline CDR1 is SGHTA and CDR2 FQGNSA. This CDR3 has 15 residues. CDR3 loop: CASSSSPGRVYEQYF. Here the CDR3 DNA reads TGTGCCAGCAGCTCGAGTCCAGGGAGGGTTTACGAGCAGTACTTC.

At least ten counts were recorded for this clonotype. This sequence joins TRBV5-1 and TRBJ1-1, with 10 bases fitting TRBD1. Looked up from germline, CDR1 is SGHRS and CDR2 is YFSETQ. Trimming cost V 4 bases and J 4 bases; bases outside gene matches: 10. The CDR3 totals 16 residues. The CDR3 spells CASSLGQGMRGTEAFF. The CDR3 nucleotides read TGCGCCAGCAGCCTGGGACAGGGGATGAGAGGCACTGAAGCTTTCTTT.

This clonotype was seen many times. V usage is TRBV14 and J usage is TRBJ2-7; TRBD2 agrees at 8 bases. The CDR3 is 16 residues long. Per the germline V gene, CDR1 is SGHDN and CDR2 is FVKESK. J was trimmed by 5 bases and V by 2 bases; bases with no gene match: 11. The CDR3 nucleotides read TGTGCCAGCAGCCAAAAGGACGGGAGGGCCGAAGACGAGCAGTACTTC. The encoded protein is CASSQKDGRAEDEQYF. Drawing the rest from reference TRBV14 and TRBJ2-7, the complete variable domain is EAGVTQFPSHSVIEKGQTVTLRCDPISGHDNLYWYRRVMGKEIKFLLHFVKESKQDESGMPNNRFLAERTGGTYSTLKVQPAELEDSGVYFCASSQKDGRAEDEQYFGPGTRLTVT.

This clonotype was counted many times. The chain joins TRBV29-1 to TRBJ2-3; D uncertain. Per the germline V gene, CDR1 is SQVTM and CDR2 is ANQGSEA. This CDR3 spans 11 amino acids. The CDR3 coding sequence is TGCACCGCCGGAGGCACAGATACGCAGTATTTT. Residues: CTAGGTDTQYF.

The chain joins TRBV4-1 to TRBJ1-2, with D maybe TRBD1 (6 bases). The CDR3 consists of 14 residues. V was trimmed by 2 bases and J by 2 bases, leaving 9 bases between them. CDR1 and CDR2 (germline): MGHRA, YSYEKL. The CDR3 DNA follows: TGCGCCAGCAGCCAAAATACAGGGAACTATGGCTACACCTTC. Encoded protein: CASSQNTGNYGYTF.

This clonotype was seen at least ten times. The chain uses TRBV20-1 and TRBJ2-7; D could derive from TRBD1 or TRBD2 (5 bases each). This CDR3 comprises 13 residues. Germline values: CDR1 DFQATT, CDR2 SNEGSKA (reference sequence). The V end lost 3 bases, the J end lost 0 bases, and 9 bases lay between the germline ends. CDR3 bases: TGCAGTGCTAGGGGGACCACCTCCTACGAGCAGTACTTC. It specifies CSARGTTSYEQYF.

This clonotype was counted a few times. This sequence joins TRBV29-1 and TRBJ1-4; the D is unclear. The germline gives CDR1 SQVTM, CDR2 ANQGSEA. The CDR3 extends over 13 amino acids. Trimming shortened V by 7 bases and J by 3 bases, and 12 bases separated the two germline ends. For the CDR3, the DNA is TGCAGCGCCTCAGCCCCTCCTAATGAAAAACTGTTTTTT. The encoded protein is CSASAPPNEKLFF.

In DNA, the CDR3 is TGTGCCAGCAGCCTACCAAAACGACAGACGCGCGAAGAAGCTTTCTTT. Encoded protein: CASSLPKRQTREEAFF. This sequence joins TRBV7-9 and TRBJ1-1, with D perhaps TRBD1 (5 bases). This CDR3 is built from 16 residues. V was cut by 5 bases and J by 8 bases, with 24 bases left in between. Germline CDR1 and CDR2: SEHNR and FQNEAQ (reference sequence).